The 9 T cell receptor beta chains reported below all come from one sample, sequenced in a study of blood T cell repertoires in COVID-19. Profiling relied on immunoSEQ multiplex PCR, and the TCRdb table lists in-frame clones only, not all of them. The table includes 270,000 or so clones, about nine tenths detected once. Sequenced input: PBMCs or T cells enriched from blood (not recorded which). The receptors here all came from a woman aged 30 to 39 with acute COVID-19.

J is TRBJ2-2 and V is TRBV11-2, with a weak D call TRBD2 (6 bases). The CDR3 spans 16 residues. Germline V gives CDR1 SGHAT, CDR2 FQNNGV. Trimming took 6 bases from V and 6 from J, leaving 20 bases between them. CDR3 DNA: TGTGCCAGCAGATATATCCGGGACTTGGGAGCCGGGGAGCTGTTTTTT. It is translated as CASRYIRDLGAGELFF.

J is TRBJ2-1 and V is TRBV9, with TRBD2 matching over 15 bases. The germline V gene encodes CDR1 SGDLS and CDR2 YYNGEE. The V and J ends lost 3 bases and 9 bases, in that order; junction bases with no gene match: 7. The CDR3 sequence is 16 residues long. This chain's CDR3 is CASSAPGLAGGGEQFF. CDR3 coding DNA: TGTGCCAGCAGCGCCCCGGGACTAGCGGGAGGTGGTGAGCAGTTCTTC.

The J gene is TRBJ1-1, the V gene TRBV12-3 or TRBV12-4; D not certain. The CDR3 runs to 11 residues. V was shortened by 6 bases and J by 4 bases, with 6 bases between the two germline ends. CDR3 amino acids: CASSHGTEAFF. CDR3 nucleotides: TGTGCCAGCAGCCACGGCACTGAAGCTTTCTTT.

V and J are TRBV28 and TRBJ1-5; 9 nucleotides match TRBD1. J gave up 9 bases and V 6 bases, and 3 bases lay outside the gene matches. This CDR3 contains 12 residues. Per the germline V gene, CDR1 is MDHEN and CDR2 is SYDVKM. The CDR3 coding sequence is TGTGCCAGCAGGGGACAGGGATTGCCCCAGCATTTT. Protein product: CASRGQGLPQHF.

The chain links TRBV3-1 (or the pseudogene TRBV3-2) to TRBJ1-2; D call uncertain. Germline assignment: CDR1 LGHDT and CDR2 YNNKEL (reference sequence). V lost 3 bases and J lost 6, with 8 bases in between. The CDR3 runs to 12 residues. The CDR3 loop reads CASSHRTDGYTF. DNA for the CDR3: TGTGCCAGCAGCCATCGTACAGATGGCTACACCTTC.

The sample holds a few counts of this clone. The chain has TRBV20-1 and TRBJ2-1, with TRBD2 matching 7 bases. Germline V gives CDR1 DFQATT, CDR2 SNEGSKA (reference sequence). CDR3 length: 16 residues. Germline trimming cut 3 bases from V and 5 bases from J; bases unmatched to any gene: 13. This CDR3 reads CSASLAGVRSNNEQFF. The CDR3 DNA reads TGCAGTGCTAGTCTCGCGGGAGTCCGATCGAACAATGAGCAGTTCTTC.

The rearrangement links TRBV5-4 to TRBJ2-1; 10 bases fit TRBD2. The CDR3 is 15 residues long. Germline values: CDR1 SGHNT, CDR2 YYREEE (reference sequence). J was trimmed by 5 bases and V by 3 bases; bases with no gene match: 5. The CDR3 loop reads CASSSAGGPDNEQFF. As DNA, the CDR3 is TGTGCCAGCAGCTCAGCGGGAGGGCCCGACAATGAGCAGTTCTTC.

This sequence joins TRBV5-1 and TRBJ2-7, with 9 positions matching TRBD2. V trimming: 6 bases; J trimming: 3 bases; junction bases outside the gene matches: 7. The CDR3 spans 14 residues. Germline lookup yields CDR1 SGHRS and CDR2 YFSETQ. The DNA for the CDR3 is TGCGCCAGCATGTTGGTAGCGGGAGACTACGAGCAGTACTTC. This sequence encodes CASMLVAGDYEQYF.

This clone occurred a few times. The V call is TRBV5-1, the J call TRBJ2-1; the D is unclear. This CDR3 has 15 residues. V lost 1 base to trimming and J lost 0 bases, with 8 bases between them. Germline loops: CDR1 SGHRS, CDR2 YFSETQ. CDR3 sequence reads: CASSLFTSSYNEQFF. Written as DNA, the CDR3 is TGCGCCAGCAGCTTGTTTACAAGCTCCTACAATGAGCAGTTCTTC.